These T cell receptor beta chains were read from a single sample in a study of cytomegalovirus exposure and HLA in healthy donors. Only in-frame clones appear in the TCRdb table, and some are missing; sequencing was by immunoSEQ multiplex PCR. Of 150,000 to 200,000 clones listed, roughly 80% are singletons. The sequencing input was PBMCs. The receptor set was obtained from a male donor in good health and CMV-seropositive. Each CDR3 is given with its conserved first and last residue. Each record gives: V gene, D gene, clone size, J gene, CDR3 protein, CDR3 DNA. The D gene is left open where the match is weak. Size tells how often a clone was seen (once, few, many) or the class of an expanded clone, and some rows leave it out.

V gene: TRBV30; D gene: NA; clone size: NA; J gene: TRBJ1-5; CDR3 protein: CAWSIGSRQPQHF; CDR3 DNA: TGTGCCTGGAGTATAGGGAGTAGGCAGCCCCAGCATTTT
V gene: TRBV6-5; D gene: NA; clone size: once; J gene: TRBJ2-7; CDR3 protein: CASSAPGHTYEQYF; CDR3 DNA: TGTGCCAGCAGTGCACCGGGACACACCTACGAGCAGTACTTC
V gene: TRBV5-1; D gene: NA; clone size: NA; J gene: TRBJ1-2; CDR3 protein: CASRGGRGGNGYTF; CDR3 DNA: TGCGCCAGCAGGGGGGGGCGGGGCGGTAATGGCTACACCTTC
V gene: TRBV7-3; D gene: TRBD2; clone size: NA; J gene: TRBJ2-3; CDR3 protein: CASSPGLAGVQTTQYF; CDR3 DNA: TGTGCCAGCAGTCCCGGACTAGCGGGAGTTCAGACTACGCAGTATTTT
V gene: TRBV4-1; D gene: NA; clone size: NA; J gene: TRBJ1-6; CDR3 protein: CASSLQEDAGNSPLHF; CDR3 DNA: TGCGCCAGCAGCCTCCAAGAGGATGCGGGGAACTCACCCCTCCACTTT
V gene: TRBV7-2; D gene: NA; clone size: NA; J gene: TRBJ2-1; CDR3 protein: CASSQLGGNEQFF; CDR3 DNA: TGTGCCAGCAGCCAGCTCGGGGGCAATGAGCAGTTCTTC
V gene: TRBV7-9; D gene: NA; clone size: NA; J gene: TRBJ1-1; CDR3 protein: CASSLRGTEAFF; CDR3 DNA: TGTGCCAGCAGCTTAAGGGGCACTGAAGCTTTCTTT
V gene: TRBV27; D gene: NA; clone size: NA; J gene: TRBJ1-5; CDR3 protein: CASRERNAGNQPQHF; CDR3 DNA: TGTGCCAGCCGAGAACGGAACGCGGGGAATCAGCCCCAGCATTTT
V gene: TRBV14; D gene: NA; clone size: NA; J gene: TRBJ2-2; CDR3 protein: CASSQQPNHYTGELFF; CDR3 DNA: TGTGCCAGCAGCCAACAACCTAACCATTACACCGGGGAGCTGTTTTTT
V gene: TRBV29-1; D gene: NA; clone size: NA; J gene: TRBJ1-1; CDR3 protein: CSVATGNTEAFF; CDR3 DNA: TGCAGCGTGGCAACAGGGAACACTGAAGCTTTCTTT
V gene: TRBV28; D gene: NA; clone size: NA; J gene: TRBJ2-7; CDR3 protein: CASTSTQYEQYF; CDR3 DNA: TGTGCCAGCACCTCAACCCAGTACGAGCAGTACTTC